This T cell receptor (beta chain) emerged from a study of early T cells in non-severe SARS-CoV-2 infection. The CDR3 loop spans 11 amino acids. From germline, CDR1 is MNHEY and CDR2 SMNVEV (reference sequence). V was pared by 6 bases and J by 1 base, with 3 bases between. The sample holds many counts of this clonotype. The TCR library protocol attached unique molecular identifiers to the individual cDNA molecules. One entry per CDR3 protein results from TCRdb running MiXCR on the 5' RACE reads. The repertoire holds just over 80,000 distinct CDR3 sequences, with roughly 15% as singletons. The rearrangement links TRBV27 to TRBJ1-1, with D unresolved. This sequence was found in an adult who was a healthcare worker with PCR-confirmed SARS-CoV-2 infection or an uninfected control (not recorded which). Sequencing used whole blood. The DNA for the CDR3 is TGTGCCAGCAGCCGGAACACTGAAGCTTTCTTT. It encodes CASSRNTEAFF.